The source of this T cell receptor beta chain is a study of radiation and T cells in renal cell carcinoma. The time point was: baseline pretreatment blood. Regarding treatment: 15 Gy SBRT to primary tumor, nephrectomy 4 weeks later. Assay used: immunoSEQ multiplex PCR; TCRdb lists only in-frame clones, some missing. The table includes about 140,000 clones, around four fifths detected once. Findings and caveats of the study: No pretreatment tumor biopsies were available for baseline clonotypes. In blood, top tumor clones expanded by 2 weeks, shrinking by 4.

Points on this clone: Its antigen is as yet unknown.

V gave up 0 bases and J gave up 2 bases; unmatched junction bases: 3. The CDR3 is 15 residues long. Germline V gene sequence: CDR1 SGDLS, CDR2 YYNGEE. The sequencing here drew on blood, taken from a patient whose treatment included radiotherapy and nephrectomy. This clonotype originated in a woman between 50 and 59 years old with renal cell carcinoma. V is TRBV9 and J is TRBJ2-7; the match to TRBD2 covers 9 bases. CDR3 residues: CASSVAPSGTYEQYF. CDR3 bases: TGTGCCAGCAGCGTAGCGCCTAGCGGGACCTACGAGCAGTACTTC.